This entry concerns a single T cell receptor beta chain. What it binds is unknown. A much larger clone differs from this one at a single base, so this may be a read error. The TCR beta CDR3 regions underwent amplification using RNA transcripts as the source. Researchers ran a first-round RT-PCR on the TCR CDR3 using the HTBI primer set. TCRdb processed the multiplex PCR reads anew with MiXCR; each CDR3 protein has one entry. The sample contains 750,000 to 950,000 distinct CDR3 sequences, roughly 40% of which appear only once. The CDR3 length is 14 residues. CDR1 is SGHTA, CDR2 FQGNSA, per germline. This sample stems from a study of T cells in Graves' hyperthyroidism and ophthalmopathy. The study, taken as a whole, reports: The majority of expanded thyroid clonotypes above 0.001 also appeared in blood. Prediction of ophthalmopathy progression came a median approximately 6.5 months pre-onset.

The receptor's source is a man younger than 35 with Graves' hyperthyroidism. The rearrangement links TRBV7-2 to TRBJ2-7; D remains unclear. The specimen was blood. In DNA form, the CDR3 reads TGTGCCAGCACCAGGACCCCAACCTCCTACGGGCAGTACTTC. The encoded protein is CASTRTPTSYGQYF.